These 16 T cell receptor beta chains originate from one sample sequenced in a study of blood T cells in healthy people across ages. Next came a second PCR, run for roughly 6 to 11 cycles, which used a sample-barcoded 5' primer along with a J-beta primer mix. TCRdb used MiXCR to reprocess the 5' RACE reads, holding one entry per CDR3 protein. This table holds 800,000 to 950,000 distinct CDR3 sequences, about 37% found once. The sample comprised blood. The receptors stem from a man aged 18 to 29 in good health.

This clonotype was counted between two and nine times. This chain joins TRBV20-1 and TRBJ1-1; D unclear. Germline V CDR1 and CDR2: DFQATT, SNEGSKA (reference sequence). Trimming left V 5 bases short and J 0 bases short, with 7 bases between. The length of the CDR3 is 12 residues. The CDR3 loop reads CSALQLNTEAFF. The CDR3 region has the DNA TGCAGTGCTCTGCAGCTGAACACTGAAGCTTTCTTT.

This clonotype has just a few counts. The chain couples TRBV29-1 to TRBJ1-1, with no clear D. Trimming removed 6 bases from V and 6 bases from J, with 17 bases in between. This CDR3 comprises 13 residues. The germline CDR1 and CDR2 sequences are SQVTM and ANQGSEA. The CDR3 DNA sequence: TGCAGCGTGGAGAGAGTACTTTACGCTGAAGCTTTCTTT. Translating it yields CSVERVLYAEAFF.

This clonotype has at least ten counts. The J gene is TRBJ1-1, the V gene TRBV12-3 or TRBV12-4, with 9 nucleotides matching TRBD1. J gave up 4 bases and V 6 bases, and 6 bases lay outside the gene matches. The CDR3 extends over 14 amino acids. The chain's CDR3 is CASSLGQGSTEAFF. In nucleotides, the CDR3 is TGTGCCAGCAGCCTGGGACAGGGTAGCACTGAAGCTTTCTTT.

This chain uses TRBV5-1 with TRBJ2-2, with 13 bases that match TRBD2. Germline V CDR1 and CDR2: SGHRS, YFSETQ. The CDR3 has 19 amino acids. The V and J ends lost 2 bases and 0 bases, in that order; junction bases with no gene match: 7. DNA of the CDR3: TGCGCCAGCAGCTTAGCCGGGACTAGCGGGGACGCGAACACCGGGGAGCTGTTTTTT. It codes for CASSLAGTSGDANTGELFF. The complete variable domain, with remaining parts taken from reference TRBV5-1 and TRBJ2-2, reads KAGVTQTPRYLIKTRGQQVTLSCSPISGHRSVSWYQQTPGQGLQFLFEYFSETQRNKGNFPGRFSGRQFSNSRSEMNVSTLELGDSALYLCASSLAGTSGDANTGELFFGEGSRLTVL.

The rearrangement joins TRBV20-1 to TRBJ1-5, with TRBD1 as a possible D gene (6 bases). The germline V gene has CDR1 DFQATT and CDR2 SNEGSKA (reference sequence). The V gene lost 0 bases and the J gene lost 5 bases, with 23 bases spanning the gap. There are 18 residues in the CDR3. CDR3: CSARDRKPGHRPYQPQHF. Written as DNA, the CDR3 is TGCAGTGCTAGAGATAGGAAGCCGGGACACAGACCTTATCAGCCCCAGCATTTT.

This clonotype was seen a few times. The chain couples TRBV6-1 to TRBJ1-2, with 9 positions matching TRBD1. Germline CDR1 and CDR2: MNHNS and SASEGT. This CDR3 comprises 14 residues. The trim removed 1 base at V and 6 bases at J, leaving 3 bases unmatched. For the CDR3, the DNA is TGTGCCAGCAGTGAAGGGACAGGGGATGATGGCTACACCTTC. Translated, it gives CASSEGTGDDGYTF.

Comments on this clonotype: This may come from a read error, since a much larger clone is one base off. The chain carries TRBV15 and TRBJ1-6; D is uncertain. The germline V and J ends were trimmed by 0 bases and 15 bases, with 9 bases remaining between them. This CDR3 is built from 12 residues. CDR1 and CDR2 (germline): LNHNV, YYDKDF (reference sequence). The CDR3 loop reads CATSREVYRLHF. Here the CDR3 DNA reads TGTGCCACCAGCAGAGAAGTGTATCGCCTCCACTTT.

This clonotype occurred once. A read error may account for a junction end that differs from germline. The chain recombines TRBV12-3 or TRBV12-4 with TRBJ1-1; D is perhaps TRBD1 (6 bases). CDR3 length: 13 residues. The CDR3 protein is CASSRTGKSEVFF. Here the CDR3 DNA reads TGTGCCAGCAGTAGAACAGGGAAGAGTGAAGTTTTCTTT.

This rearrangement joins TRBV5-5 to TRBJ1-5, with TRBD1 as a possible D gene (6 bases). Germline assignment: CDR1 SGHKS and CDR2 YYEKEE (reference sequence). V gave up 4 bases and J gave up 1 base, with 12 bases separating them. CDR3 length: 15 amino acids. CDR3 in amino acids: CASSAVGGSNQPQHF. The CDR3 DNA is TGTGCCAGCAGCGCCGTCGGGGGCAGCAATCAGCCCCAGCATTTT.

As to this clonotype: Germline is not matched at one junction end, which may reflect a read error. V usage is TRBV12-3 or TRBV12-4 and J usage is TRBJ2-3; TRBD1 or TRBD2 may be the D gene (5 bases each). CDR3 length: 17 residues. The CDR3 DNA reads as TGTGCCAGCAGTTTAGCGCTAATGGGGGTTAGCGCAGATACGCAATATTTT. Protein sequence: CASSLALMGVSADTQYF.

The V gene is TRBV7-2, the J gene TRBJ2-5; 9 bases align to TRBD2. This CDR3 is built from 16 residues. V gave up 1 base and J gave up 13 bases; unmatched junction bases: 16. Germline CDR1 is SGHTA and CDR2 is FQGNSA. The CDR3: CASSLEGSGGGANLYF. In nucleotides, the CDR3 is TGTGCCAGCAGCTTAGAAGGGAGCGGCGGGGGGGCCAATTTGTACTTC. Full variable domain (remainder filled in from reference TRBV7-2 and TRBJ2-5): GAGVSQSPSNKVTEKGKDVELRCDPISGHTALYWYRQSLGQGLEFLIYFQGNSAPDKSGLPSDRFSAERTGGSVSTLTIQRTQQEDSAVYLCASSLEGSGGGANLYFGPGTRLLVL.

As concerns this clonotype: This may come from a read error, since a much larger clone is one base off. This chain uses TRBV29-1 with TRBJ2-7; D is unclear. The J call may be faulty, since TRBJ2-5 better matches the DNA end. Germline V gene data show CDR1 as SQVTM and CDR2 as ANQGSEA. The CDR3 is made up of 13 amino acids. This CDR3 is CSGERHQPETQYF. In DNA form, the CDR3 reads TGCAGCGGTGAAAGGCACCAGCCAGAGACCCAGTACTTC.

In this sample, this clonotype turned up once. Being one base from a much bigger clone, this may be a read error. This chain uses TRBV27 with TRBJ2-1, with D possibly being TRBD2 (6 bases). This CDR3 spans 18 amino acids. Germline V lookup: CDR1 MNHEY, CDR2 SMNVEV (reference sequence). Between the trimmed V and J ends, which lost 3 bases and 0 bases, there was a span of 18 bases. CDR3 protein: CASSLSLGGVSSYNEQFF. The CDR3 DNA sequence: TGTGCCAGCAGTTTGAGTCTAGGAGGGGTCAGCTCCTACAATGAGCAGTTCTTC.

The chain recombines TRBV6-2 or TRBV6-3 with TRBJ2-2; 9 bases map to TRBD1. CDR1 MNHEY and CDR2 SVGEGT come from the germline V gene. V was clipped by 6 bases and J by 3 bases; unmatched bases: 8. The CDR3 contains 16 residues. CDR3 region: CASSYGQGRYTGELFF. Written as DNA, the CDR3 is TGTGCCAGCAGCTACGGACAGGGGAGGTACACCGGGGAGCTGTTTTTT.

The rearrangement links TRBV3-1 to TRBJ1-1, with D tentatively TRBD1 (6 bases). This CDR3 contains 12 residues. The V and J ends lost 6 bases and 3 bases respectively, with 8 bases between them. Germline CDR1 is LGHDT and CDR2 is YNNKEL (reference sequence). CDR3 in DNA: TGTGCCAGCAGACAGGGTCACACTGAAGCTTTCTTT. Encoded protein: CASRQGHTEAFF.

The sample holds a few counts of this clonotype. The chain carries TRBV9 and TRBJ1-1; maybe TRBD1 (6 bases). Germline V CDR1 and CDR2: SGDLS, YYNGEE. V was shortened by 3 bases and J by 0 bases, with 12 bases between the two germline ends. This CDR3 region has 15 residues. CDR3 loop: CASSASDRMNTEAFF. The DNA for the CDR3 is TGTGCCAGCAGCGCCTCAGACAGGATGAACACTGAAGCTTTCTTT.